Listed below are T cell receptor beta chains from one sample, sequenced in a study of cytomegalovirus exposure and HLA in healthy donors. This table comes from immunoSEQ multiplex PCR, and its TCRdb copy is limited to in-frame clones, with some not included. The sample records around 86,000 clones, roughly 92% being singletons. The material sequenced was PBMCs. The source is a woman in her thirties in good health and CMV-seropositive. Each CDR3 is given with its conserved first and last residue. Fields, in order: J gene, D gene, clone size, V gene, CDR3 protein, CDR3 DNA. D genes are given only for firm matches. Not every row has a clone size; where given, it reads once, few, many or a size class.

>TRBJ2-7|TRBD2|.|TRBV5-1
CASSPSGTYEQYF
TGCGCCAGCAGTCCTAGCGGAACCTACGAGCAGTACTTC
>TRBJ2-1|TRBD2|.|TRBV4-1
CASSQPTSGRANEQFF
TGCGCCAGCAGCCAACCCACTAGCGGGAGGGCGAATGAGCAGTTCTTC
>TRBJ2-3|.|.|TRBV4-3
CASSQDPSTDTQYF
TGCGCCAGCAGCCAAGACCCTAGCACAGATACGCAGTATTTT
>TRBJ1-4|.|once|TRBV28
CASSYQGGGLNEKLFF
TGTGCCAGCAGTTATCAGGGAGGGGGTCTTAATGAAAAACTGTTTTTT
>TRBJ2-2|.|.|TRBV5-6
CASSPAGNTGELFF
TGTGCCAGCAGCCCCGCAGGGAACACCGGGGAGCTGTTTTTT
>TRBJ2-1|.|.|TRBV13
CASSHRGWGTTYNEQFF
TGTGCCAGCAGCCATAGGGGTTGGGGAACCACCTACAATGAGCAGTTCTTC
>TRBJ1-2|.|.|TRBV15
CATNSGAGNYGYTF
TGTGCCACCAACTCTGGTGCCGGGAACTATGGCTACACCTTC
>TRBJ2-7|TRBD2|few|TRBV2
CASGRASGPYEQYF
TGTGCCAGCGGTCGGGCTAGCGGACCCTACGAGCAGTACTTC
>TRBJ1-2|.|.|TRBV28
CASSGTTGTINYGYTF
TGTGCCAGCAGCGGGACAACCGGGACCATAAACTATGGCTACACCTTC
>TRBJ1-1|.|.|TRBV19
CASSRTQGNQRAFF
TGTGCCAGTAGTCGTACACAGGGTAATCAACGGGCTTTCTTT
>TRBJ1-1|.|.|TRBV9
CASSVGGNGNTEAFF
TGTGCCAGCAGCGTAGGAGGGAACGGGAACACTGAAGCTTTCTTT
>TRBJ2-7|.|once|TRBV18
CASSPPSGPYEQYF
TGTGCCAGCTCACCACCTTCAGGTCCCTACGAGCAGTACTTC
>TRBJ1-2|TRBD1|.|TRBV15
CATSRKIGQGGIYGYTF
TGTGCCACCAGCAGAAAAATTGGACAGGGCGGTATCTATGGCTACACCTTC
>TRBJ2-7|.|.|TRBV21-1
CASSLAGTYEQYF
TGTGCCAGCAGCCTAGCGGGAACCTACGAGCAGTACTTC
>TRBJ2-7|TRBD1|.|TRBV9
CASSSGTAYEQYF
TGTGCCAGCAGTTCCGGGACAGCCTACGAGCAGTACTTC
>TRBJ1-1|TRBD1|.|TRBV19
CASTWTGSVTEAFF
TGTGCCAGTACCTGGACAGGGAGTGTCACTGAAGCTTTCTTT
>TRBJ1-1|.|.|TRBV29-1
CSVGRGRNTEAFF
TGCAGCGTTGGGAGGGGACGGAACACTGAAGCTTTCTTT
>TRBJ1-2|.|.|TRBV11-2
CASSLETRPRQRRGYGYTF
TGTGCCAGCAGCTTAGAAACCCGCCCAAGACAGAGACGAGGCTATGGCTACACCTTC
>TRBJ2-6|.|.|TRBV7-2
CASSFAHTSGANVLTF
TGTGCCAGCAGCTTCGCACACACCTCTGGGGCCAACGTCCTGACTTTC
>TRBJ2-3|TRBD2|.|TRBV6-1
CASSERGVAGVSDTQYF
TGTGCCAGCAGTGAACGGGGGGTAGCGGGAGTTTCAGATACGCAGTATTTT
>TRBJ2-7|.|.|TRBV30
CAWSLGRGAYEQYF
TGTGCCTGGAGTCTAGGTCGGGGTGCCTACGAGCAGTACTTC
>TRBJ1-2|.|.|TRBV7-2
CASSLGGQNYGYTF
TGTGCCAGCAGCTTAGGTGGACAGAACTATGGCTACACCTTC
>TRBJ2-1|TRBD2|.|TRBV28
CASSLRTSGHYNEQFF
TGTGCCAGCAGTCTAAGGACTAGCGGGCATTACAATGAGCAGTTCTTC
>TRBJ1-2|.|.|TRBV6-5
CASTSGGLGYTF
TGTGCCAGCACCTCGGGGGGTCTGGGCTACACCTTC
>TRBJ2-6|TRBD1|.|TRBV19
CASSRNRDRGAGANVLTF
TGTGCCAGTAGTAGAAACCGGGACAGGGGGGCTGGGGCCAACGTCCTGACTTTC
>TRBJ2-6|.|.|TRBV5-6
CASSFRTAGANVLTF
TGTGCCAGCAGCTTCAGGACAGCAGGGGCCAACGTCCTGACTTTC
>TRBJ2-7|TRBD2|.|TRBV6-5
CASSLLASYEQYF
TGTGCCAGCAGTTTACTAGCGTCCTACGAGCAGTACTTC
>TRBJ2-3|TRBD1|.|TRBV28
CASSLLTGGDTQYF
TGTGCCAGCAGTTTATTGACAGGGGGAGATACGCAGTATTTT
>TRBJ2-1|TRBD2|.|TRBV27
CASSSGPTSGHNEQFF
TGTGCCAGCAGTTCTGGCCCGACTAGCGGGCACAATGAGCAGTTCTTC
>TRBJ1-3|.|.|TRBV4-1
CASSQDRPGAGNTIYF
TGCGCCAGCAGCCAAGACCGGCCGGGAGCTGGAAACACCATATATTTT
>TRBJ1-1|TRBD1|.|TRBV4-3
CASSQDSRQGYTEAFF
TGCGCCAGCAGCCAAGATTCGAGACAGGGGTATACTGAAGCTTTCTTT